This TCR beta chain derives from a study of blood T cell repertoires in COVID-19. Looking at the study overall: Some COVID-19 samples were acute and others convalescent; all came from the United States, Italy and Spain. Sources were T cells, B-cell-depleted T cells, or PBMCs; the material itself was cDNA or gDNA.

In the source study's methods: Amplification of reference gene primers provided the estimated nucleated cell counts. TCRdb's copy holds only in-frame clones and misses some; the assay was immunoSEQ multiplex PCR. From that table come the V and J calls and clone size; the DNA was used to work out D and trimming. The sample has roughly 400,000 clones, more than 75% seen once. Seattle enrolled patients during active infection and tracked them longitudinally. Germline V gives CDR1 MDHEN, CDR2 SYDVKM. The CDR3 contains 15 residues. With 6 bases clipped from V and 3 bases from J, the junction kept 9 bases outside the gene matches.

The gene calls are TRBV28 and TRBJ2-3; 7 bases map to TRBD2. The sequenced material came from peripheral blood. The sequence was obtained from a woman in her fifties or sixties with COVID-19, enrolled during active disease. The CDR3 protein is CASSIREGGTDTQYF. CDR3 nucleotide sequence: TGTGCCAGCAGCATTAGGGAGGGAGGGACAGATACGCAGTATTTT.